This T cell receptor (beta chain) was profiled in a study of T-cell reconstitution after alpha-beta-depleted transplantation in children. This clonotype was counted a few times. What it recognizes is unknown. The CDR3 runs 14 residues. CDR1 is SGHRS and CDR2 is YFSETQ in the germline V gene. V shed 2 bases, J shed 3 bases, and the junction held 1 base outside the gene matches. Molecular barcoding with unique molecular identifiers was used for the TCRbeta library. MiXCR, run by TCRdb on the PCR reads, gives a single entry per CDR3 protein. The repertoire consists of roughly 120,000 distinct CDR3 sequences, with about 9.4% occurring once and the leading ten covering less than 45%. Notes on the study in general: Where some patients showed high TCRbeta diversity at day 60, it came from recipient T cells and thymic progenitors that had survived.

The sample in question was PBMCs, obtained before TCRalphabeta/CD19-depleted stem cell transplant. The TCR originated in a boy between 2 and 10 years old with acute lymphoblastic leukemia, due to receive a stem cell transplant. This rearrangement joins TRBV5-1 to TRBJ2-2; 7 bases match TRBD1. The CDR3 DNA reads TGCGCCAGCAGCTTTACAGGGGACACCGGGGAGCTGTTTTTT. Protein: CASSFTGDTGELFF.